This TCR beta chain stems from a study of early T cells in non-severe SARS-CoV-2 infection. The study's findings and limits: Database matching using VDJdb favored anti-spike CD8 responses, with private and CD4 specificities left missing.

Unique molecular identifiers were added to individual cDNA molecules. A single record per CDR3 protein comes from TCRdb applying MiXCR to the 5' RACE reads. The sample records fewer than 75,000 distinct CDR3 sequences, roughly 18% being singletons. This clonotype has a count of ten or more. The antigen remains undetermined. The CDR3 runs to 13 residues. Germline assignment: CDR1 SGHAT and CDR2 FQNNGV. Between the trimmed V and J ends, which lost 4 bases and 1 base, there was a span of 7 bases. This TCR was recovered from an adult who was a healthcare worker with PCR-confirmed SARS-CoV-2 infection or an uninfected control (not recorded which). Here the sequenced sample was whole blood, taken at baseline. V is TRBV11-2 and J is TRBJ1-1, with D uncertain. This CDR3 is CASSSLTNTEAFF. CDR3 in DNA: TGTGCCAGCAGCTCTCTAACGAACACTGAAGCTTTCTTT. The whole variable domain, remainder taken from reference TRBV11-2 and TRBJ1-1, is EAGVAQSPRYKIIEKRQSVAFWCNPISGHATLYWYQQILGQGPKLLIQFQNNGVVDDSQLPKDRFSAERLKGVDSTLKIQPAKLEDSAVYLCASSSLTNTEAFFGQGTRLTVV.